Each of the 27 T cell receptor beta chains below was sequenced from the same sample in a study of T cell responses to AZD1222 COVID-19 vaccine. Clones were sequenced by immunoSEQ multiplex PCR, and TCRdb holds only the in-frame ones, with some missing. Of over 95,000 clones listed, approximately 90% are singletons. The material sequenced was peripheral blood, taken on day 0 of AZD1222 vaccination. Receptors originate from an adult in good health.

The V call is TRBV25-1, the J call TRBJ1-2; D is uncertain. The CDR3 runs 13 residues. Germline values: CDR1 MGHDK, CDR2 SYGVNS. V was pared by 1 base and J by 8 bases, with 11 bases between. In DNA form, the CDR3 reads TGTGCCAGCAGTGAATCCAAGGCCCGGGGCTACACCTTC. Its translation is CASSESKARGYTF.

The chain employs TRBV14 and TRBJ2-5; 7 nucleotides align to TRBD1. The CDR3 loop spans 15 amino acids. The germline V gene has CDR1 SGHDN and CDR2 FVKESK. V lost 6 bases to trimming and J lost 3 bases; unmatched junction nucleotides: 10. CDR3 bases: TGTGCCAGCAGTGACCGACAGGGTTGGAAAGAGACCCAGTACTTC. Amino acids: CASSDRQGWKETQYF.

This rearrangement joins TRBV9 to TRBJ2-1, with TRBD2 matching over 9 bases. Trimming at V came to 3 bases and at J to 5 bases, leaving 15 bases not matched to a gene. The CDR3 runs to 18 residues. CDR1 SGDLS and CDR2 YYNGEE come from the germline V gene. The CDR3 spells CASSASRDPGLAHNEQFF. The CDR3 bases are TGTGCCAGCAGCGCAAGTAGGGACCCGGGACTAGCCCACAATGAGCAGTTCTTC.

This chain joins TRBV5-6 and TRBJ2-1; TRBD2 matches at 12 bases. V shed 4 bases, J shed 3 bases, and the junction held 2 bases outside the gene matches. The V gene's germline CDR1 is SGHDT and CDR2 YYEEEE. This CDR3 has 15 residues. The CDR3 is CASSLGLAGYNEQFF. The CDR3, as DNA: TGTGCCAGCAGCCTGGGACTAGCGGGCTACAATGAGCAGTTCTTC.

The rearrangement joins TRBV3-1 (or the pseudogene TRBV3-2) to TRBJ1-4, with 7 bases identical to TRBD1. V shed 2 bases and J 3 bases; nucleotides not matched to a gene: 12. This CDR3 spans 18 amino acids. Germline V gene sequence: CDR1 LGHDT, CDR2 YNNKEL (reference sequence). For the CDR3, the DNA is TGTGCCAGCAGCCAATACTCTGGGACAGTGGCTCCTAATGAAAAACTGTTTTTT. This sequence encodes CASSQYSGTVAPNEKLFF.

The chain couples TRBV24-1 to TRBJ1-5; D remains ambiguous. V lost 4 bases and J lost 6, with 18 bases in between. The CDR3 covers 16 residues. Germline V gives CDR1 KGHDR, CDR2 SFDVKD. The CDR3 loop reads CATSDHVGSGTQPQHF. DNA of the CDR3: TGTGCCACCAGTGACCACGTAGGGAGCGGCACTCAGCCCCAGCATTTT.

The chain is built from TRBV23-1 and TRBJ1-5; 7 nucleotides line up with TRBD1. TRBV23-1 is designated an ORF whose function remains uncertain. V gave up 4 bases and J gave up 6 bases; unmatched junction bases: 12. This CDR3 is 16 amino acids long. The CDR3 DNA is TGCGCCAGCAGTCTCCAACCGACAGGGAGCGGTCAGCCCCAGCATTTT. This sequence encodes CASSLQPTGSGQPQHF.

This rearrangement joins TRBV7-2 to TRBJ2-2, with TRBD2 identical over 9 bases. CDR3 length equals 16 residues. Trimming took 6 bases from V and 6 from J; bases not matched to a gene: 11. Germline-derived CDR1 and CDR2 are SGHTA and FQGNSA. DNA of the CDR3: TGTGCCAGCAGACCAGAACCTGCTAGCGGGGCCGGGGAGCTGTTTTTT. Translating gives CASRPEPASGAGELFF. The complete variable domain, with remaining parts taken from reference TRBV7-2 and TRBJ2-2, reads GAGVSQSPSNKVTEKGKDVELRCDPISGHTALYWYRQSLGQGLEFLIYFQGNSAPDKSGLPSDRFSAERTGGSVSTLTIQRTQQEDSAVYLCASRPEPASGAGELFFGEGSRLTVL.

The chain combines TRBV13 with TRBJ2-7; no definite D call. In germline, CDR1 is PRHDT, CDR2 FYEKMQ (reference sequence). Trimming removed 3 bases from V and 3 bases from J, with 6 bases in between. The CDR3 contains 12 residues. CDR3: CASSLNDYEQYF. In DNA form, the CDR3 reads TGTGCCAGCAGCTTGAATGACTACGAGCAGTACTTC.

The rearrangement joins TRBV9 to TRBJ2-7, with a weak D call TRBD1 (6 bases). Germline V lookup: CDR1 SGDLS, CDR2 YYNGEE. V lost 0 bases and J 6 bases, leaving 7 bases between the germline ends. The CDR3 spans 12 residues. The CDR3 loop is CASSVGGGEQYF. The CDR3 DNA follows: TGTGCCAGCAGCGTAGGAGGGGGCGAGCAGTACTTC. The whole variable domain, remainder taken from reference TRBV9 and TRBJ2-7, is DSGVTQTPKHLITATGQRVTLRCSPRSGDLSVYWYQQSLDQGLQFLIQYYNGEERAKGNILERFSAQQFPDLHSELNLSSLELGDSALYFCASSVGGGEQYFGPGTRLTVT.

This chain connects TRBV6-6 to TRBJ1-1; 7 bases line up with TRBD1. The CDR3 runs 13 residues. Per germline, CDR1 MNHNY and CDR2 SVGAGI (reference sequence). The trim removed 10 bases at V and 0 bases at J, leaving 5 bases unmatched. The CDR3 here is CATGGTVNTEAFF. The CDR3 DNA reads TGTGCCACGGGGGGGACAGTGAACACTGAAGCTTTCTTT.

V is TRBV6-5 and J is TRBJ1-5, with D perhaps TRBD1 (5 bases). CDR1 and CDR2 (germline): MNHEY, SVGAGI. The ends were cut back, 3 bases at V and 6 bases at J, with 9 bases in the middle. The CDR3 covers 13 residues. CDR3 sequence (DNA): TGTGCCAGCAGTTATTCCAGGGTTCAGCCCCAGCATTTT. Protein sequence: CASSYSRVQPQHF.

The rearrangement uses TRBV27 and TRBJ1-2; 7 bases fit TRBD1. V was clipped by 3 bases and J by 4 bases; unmatched bases: 5. The germline CDR1 and CDR2 sequences are MNHEY and SMNVEV (reference sequence). This CDR3 comprises 14 residues. CDR3 loop: CASSFRQGGYGYTF. In DNA form, the CDR3 reads TGTGCCAGCAGTTTTCGACAGGGAGGCTATGGCTACACCTTC.

The chain joins TRBV7-2 to TRBJ1-1, with D perhaps matching TRBD1 (5 bases). Trimming pared 10 bases from V and 1 base from J, leaving 10 bases between. The CDR3 runs 12 residues. Per germline, CDR1 SGHTA and CDR2 FQGNSA. This chain's CDR3 is CATGGGNTEAFF. CDR3 DNA: TGTGCCACCGGGGGGGGGAACACTGAAGCTTTCTTT.

V gene TRBV9 combines with J gene TRBJ1-6; D might be TRBD1 (6 bases). Looked up from germline, CDR1 is SGDLS and CDR2 is YYNGEE. Trimming stripped 3 bases from V and 4 bases from J, with 11 bases between. The CDR3 loop spans 15 amino acids. The CDR3 sequence: CASSASGQYNSPLHF. The DNA of the CDR3 is TGTGCCAGCAGCGCGTCGGGACAATATAATTCACCCCTCCACTTT.

This clone appeared once. The CDR3 here is CASSYSPGAPRMGGELFF. CDR3 nucleotides: TGTGCCAGCAGTTACTCCCCCGGGGCTCCTCGGATGGGCGGGGAGCTGTTTTTT. The chain has TRBV6-2 or TRBV6-3 and TRBJ2-2; either TRBD1 or TRBD2 may fit D (5 bases each). Germline V CDR1 and CDR2: MNHEY, SVGEGT. The CDR3 covers 18 residues. Deletions cut 0 bases from V and 7 bases from J, with 21 bases between.

This sequence joins TRBV7-6 and TRBJ1-6; D ambiguous. V lost 7 bases to trimming and J lost 9 bases, with 16 bases between them. Per germline, CDR1 SGHVS and CDR2 FNYEAQ. The CDR3 length is 14 residues. CDR3 sequence reads: CASTESPAGSPLHF. CDR3 nucleotides: TGTGCCAGCACCGAAAGCCCGGCGGGTTCACCCCTCCACTTT. Together with reference TRBV7-6 and TRBJ1-6, the CDR3 gives the full variable domain: GAGVSQSPRYKVTKRGQDVALRCDPISGHVSLYWYRQALGQGPEFLTYFNYEAQQDKSGLPNDRFSAERPEGSISTLTIQRTEQRDSAMYRCASTESPAGSPLHFGNGTRLTVT.

A word on this clone: This CDR3 is also generated by other DNA sequences in the sample. This chain links TRBV7-2 with TRBJ2-3; D gene unclear. This CDR3 has 12 amino acids. V was cut by 2 bases and J by 4 bases, with 4 bases left in between. The germline CDR1 and CDR2 sequences are SGHTA and FQGNSA. CDR3 amino acids: CASSLSADTQYF. The CDR3 coding sequence is TGTGCCAGCAGCTTATCCGCAGATACGCAGTATTTT.

The chain combines TRBV2 with TRBJ1-1, with a tentative D call TRBD1 (6 bases). The CDR3 runs to 15 residues. Germline loops: CDR1 SNHLY, CDR2 FYNNEI. V was trimmed by 6 bases and J by 0 bases, leaving 14 bases between them. For the CDR3, the DNA is TGTGCCAGCAGAGCGGGACATTTAGTGAACACTGAAGCTTTCTTT. It encodes CASRAGHLVNTEAFF.

This sequence joins TRBV4-3 and TRBJ2-4; 8 bases match TRBD1. Germline V gene data show CDR1 as LGHNA and CDR2 as YSLEER. This CDR3 has 15 residues. The ends lost 4 bases at V and 6 bases at J; junction bases unmatched: 8. CDR3 DNA: TGCGCCAGCAGCCCAGGAAGTGGACAGGGAAACATTCAGTACTTC. Translating gives CASSPGSGQGNIQYF.

This clone was found a few times. The genes are TRBV5-4 and TRBJ2-5; 10 positions match TRBD2. CDR1 is SGHNT, CDR2 YYREEE, per germline (reference sequence). The CDR3 contains 16 residues. Trimming at V came to 0 bases and at J to 4 bases, leaving 6 bases not matched to a gene. The CDR3 loop is CASSLDRASGGETQYF. CDR3 sequence (DNA): TGTGCCAGCAGCTTGGACCGGGCTAGCGGGGGAGAGACCCAGTACTTC.

The J gene is TRBJ2-7, the V gene TRBV7-9, with TRBD1 matching over 10 bases. Germline CDR1 SEHNR, CDR2 FQNEAQ (reference sequence). The J segment lost 4 bases and the V segment lost 5 bases, leaving 8 bases of the junction unmatched. The CDR3 totals 15 residues. CDR3 DNA: TGTGCCAGCAGCCCCTTGACAGGGGGCAGGTACGAGCAGTACTTC. Protein sequence: CASSPLTGGRYEQYF.

This chain connects TRBV11-2 to TRBJ2-1, with 10 positions matching TRBD2. CDR1 is SGHAT, CDR2 FQNNGV, per germline. V was pared by 5 bases and J by 3 bases, with 4 bases of the junction left unmatched. CDR3 length equals 15 residues. This chain's CDR3 is CASSQIAGGYNEQFF. CDR3 bases: TGTGCCAGCAGCCAGATAGCGGGGGGCTACAATGAGCAGTTCTTC.

J is TRBJ2-1 and V is TRBV5-8; 9 bases fit TRBD1. Germline V gene data show CDR1 as SGHTS and CDR2 as YDEGEE. The CDR3 has 16 residues. After removal of 6 bases from V and 4 bases from J, the junction contained 11 bases not matched to a gene. The CDR3 here is CASTLGDGTGYNEQFF. The CDR3 DNA reads as TGTGCCAGCACTCTTGGGGACGGGACAGGGTACAATGAGCAGTTCTTC.

V and J are TRBV10-3 and TRBJ1-2; no definite D call. From germline, CDR1 is ENHRY and CDR2 SYGVKD. Trimming removed 10 bases at V and 6 bases at J, with 12 bases between. The CDR3 length is 11 residues. Here the CDR3 reads CATTAPDGYTF. DNA of the CDR3: TGTGCCACGACCGCTCCCGATGGCTACACCTTC.

The chain combines TRBV6-1 with TRBJ2-3; possible D gene TRBD2, 6 bases. The germline V gene encodes CDR1 MNHNS and CDR2 SASEGT. Trimming removed 2 bases at V and 0 bases at J, with 12 bases between. The CDR3 has 16 residues. CDR3 in DNA: TGTGCCAGCAGTGAACGGTGGGGGGACAGCACAGATACGCAGTATTTT. It translates to CASSERWGDSTDTQYF.

The J gene is TRBJ2-1, the V gene TRBV29-1, with 11 bases that match TRBD2. V gave up 7 bases and J gave up 2 bases; unmatched junction bases: 10. In germline, CDR1 is SQVTM, CDR2 ANQGSEA. The CDR3 has 16 amino acids. This CDR3 is CSGEGASGGTYNEQFF. The CDR3 bases are TGCAGCGGTGAGGGAGCTAGCGGGGGGACCTACAATGAGCAGTTCTTC.